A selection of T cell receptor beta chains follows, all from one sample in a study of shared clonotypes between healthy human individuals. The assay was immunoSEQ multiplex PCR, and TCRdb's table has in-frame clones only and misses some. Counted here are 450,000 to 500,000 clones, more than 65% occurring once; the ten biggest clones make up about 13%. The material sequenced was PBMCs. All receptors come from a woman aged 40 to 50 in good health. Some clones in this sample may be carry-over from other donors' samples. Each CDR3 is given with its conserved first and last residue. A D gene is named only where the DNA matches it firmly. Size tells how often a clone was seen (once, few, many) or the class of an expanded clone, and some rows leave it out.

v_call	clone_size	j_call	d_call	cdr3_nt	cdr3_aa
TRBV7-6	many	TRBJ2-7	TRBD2	TGTGCCAGCAGCTCCGGGACTAGCGTTTACGAGCAGTACTTC	CASSSGTSVYEQYF
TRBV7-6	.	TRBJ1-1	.	TGTGCCAGCAGCCCGGGATCCATGAACACTGAAGCTTTCTTT	CASSPGSMNTEAFF
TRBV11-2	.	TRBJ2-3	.	TGTGCCAGCAGCTTCGCAAGAGGCACAGATACGCAGTATTTT	CASSFARGTDTQYF
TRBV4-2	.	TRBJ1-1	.	TGTGCCAGCAGCCAAGGTGAAAACACTGAAGCTTTCTTT	CASSQGENTEAFF
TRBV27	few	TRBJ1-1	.	TGTGCCAGCAGTCCCCTTTTTGTGGGCACTGAAGCTTTCTTT	CASSPLFVGTEAFF
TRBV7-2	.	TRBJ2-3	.	TGTGCCAGCAGCTTAAACCCCTTGGGGGCAGATACGCAGTATTTT	CASSLNPLGADTQYF
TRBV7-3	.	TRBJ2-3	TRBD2	TGTGCCAGCAGCTTAATGGGACTAGCGGGAGATACGCAGTATTTT	CASSLMGLAGDTQYF
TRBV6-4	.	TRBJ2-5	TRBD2	TGTGCCAGCAGTGGAAATCCCCGGACTAGCGGGATCCAAGAGACCCAGTACTTC	CASSGNPRTSGIQETQYF
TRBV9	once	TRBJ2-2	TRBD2	TGTGCCAGCAGCCGCTGGGGACTAGCGGGACTCGGCGGGGAGCTGTTTTTT	CASSRWGLAGLGGELFF
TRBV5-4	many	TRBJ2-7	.	TGTGCCAGCAGCCAAGACGAGGGGCAGGGCGTCGACGAGCAGTACTTC	CASSQDEGQGVDEQYF
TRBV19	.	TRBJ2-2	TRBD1	TGTGCCAGTAGTCCCGGGACAGGCAACACCGGGGAGCTGTTTTTT	CASSPGTGNTGELFF
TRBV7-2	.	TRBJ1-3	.	TGTGCCAGCAGCTTAGAAGCAGGCAGTGGAAACACCATATATTTT	CASSLEAGSGNTIYF
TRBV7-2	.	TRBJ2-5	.	TGTGCCAGCAGCTTTTTTGGGGAGACCCAGTACTTC	CASSFFGETQYF
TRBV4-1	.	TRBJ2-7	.	TGCGCCAGCAGCCAAGAAAGCGCCCGCTACGAGCAGTACTTC	CASSQESARYEQYF
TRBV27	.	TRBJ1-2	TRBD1	TGTGCCAGCAGTCTACAGGGGAACTATGGCTACACCTTC	CASSLQGNYGYTF
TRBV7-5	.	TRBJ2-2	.	TGTGTCAGAAGCTCCTTAGAATACACCGGGGAGCTGTTTTTT	CVRSSLEYTGELFF
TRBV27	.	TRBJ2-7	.	TGTGCCAGCAAGAGGACAGCTACCTACGAGCAGTACTTC	CASKRTATYEQYF
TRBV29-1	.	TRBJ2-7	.	TGCAGCGTCTTGCCTCTGACAAGAAACTCCTACGAGCAGTACTTC	CSVLPLTRNSYEQYF
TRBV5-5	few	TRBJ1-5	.	TGTGCCAGCAGCTTGTCTGGAGACCAGCCCCAGCATTTT	CASSLSGDQPQHF
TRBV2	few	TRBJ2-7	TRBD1	TGTGCCAGCAGTGTCCGGGACAGGGGTAGTGAGCAGTACTTC	CASSVRDRGSEQYF
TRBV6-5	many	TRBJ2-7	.	TGTGCCAGCAGGAGGACAGATTACGAGCAGTACTTC	CASRRTDYEQYF
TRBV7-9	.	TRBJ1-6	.	TGTGCCAGCAGCTTAGCGCTCGGGGCGCGGGGCTCCTATAATTCACCCCTCCACTTT	CASSLALGARGSYNSPLHF
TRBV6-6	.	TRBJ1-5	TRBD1	TGTGCCACCTCCCAGGGGGCCAATCAGCCCCAGCATTTT	CATSQGANQPQHF
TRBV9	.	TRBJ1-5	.	TGTGCCAGCAGCGAAACAGCATATAGCAATCAGCCCCAGCATTTT	CASSETAYSNQPQHF
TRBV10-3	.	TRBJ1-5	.	TGTGCCATCAGTGAGGAGTTTCGGGAACAGCCCCAGCATTTT	CAISEEFREQPQHF
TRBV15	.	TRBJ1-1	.	TGTGCCACCAGCCTGAGTAGGAACACTGAAGCTTTCTTT	CATSLSRNTEAFF
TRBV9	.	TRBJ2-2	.	TGTGCCAGCAGCCCACGCCAGGAGATTTGGGAAACCGGGGAACTGTTTTTT	CASSPRQEIWETGELFF
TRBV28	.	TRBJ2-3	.	TGTGCCAGCAGTTTTAGGGCAGGTACCACAGATACGCAGTATTTT	CASSFRAGTTDTQYF
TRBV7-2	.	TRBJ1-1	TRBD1	TGTGCCAGCAGGTTTACAGGGGGCTTTGAAGCTTTCTTT	CASRFTGGFEAFF
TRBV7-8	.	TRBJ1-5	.	TGTGCCAGCAGCTTAGGGTCGAATTGGGGTAGCAATCAGCCCCAGCATTTT	CASSLGSNWGSNQPQHF
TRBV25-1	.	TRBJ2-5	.	TGTGCCAGCCGAGGCCAAGAGACCCAGTACTTC	CASRGQETQYF
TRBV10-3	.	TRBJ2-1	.	TGTGCCATCAGACCGACAGATAACAATGAGCAGTTCTTC	CAIRPTDNNEQFF
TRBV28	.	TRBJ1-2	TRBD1	TGTGCCAGCAGTGTTTCCGGCCAGGGGGATGGCTACACCTTC	CASSVSGQGDGYTF
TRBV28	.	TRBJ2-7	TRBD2	TGTGCCAGCAGACAAGACAGTCAGCGGGGAGGATACGAGCAGTACTTC	CASRQDSQRGGYEQYF
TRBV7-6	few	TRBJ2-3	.	TGTGCCAGCAGCCCCGGGATGGGGGATACGCAGTATTTT	CASSPGMGDTQYF
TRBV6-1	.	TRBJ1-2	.	TGTGCCAGCAGTGAGATTGATGACGGCTATGGCTACACCTTC	CASSEIDDGYGYTF
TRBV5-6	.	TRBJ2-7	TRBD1	TGTGCCAGCAGCTGGGGCGCAGGGGGCAACGAGCAGTACTTC	CASSWGAGGNEQYF
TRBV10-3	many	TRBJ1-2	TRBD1	TGTGCCATCAGTGAGAGGTGGCAGGGGGCGGTCTATGGCTACACCTTC	CAISERWQGAVYGYTF
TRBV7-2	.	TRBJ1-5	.	TGTGCCAGCAGCTTAGAAAGGGGCGCAGGCAATCAGCCCCAGCATTTT	CASSLERGAGNQPQHF
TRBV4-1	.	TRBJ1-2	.	TGCGCCAGCAGCCAAACCGGGCCCCGGGTCTATGGCTACACCTTC	CASSQTGPRVYGYTF
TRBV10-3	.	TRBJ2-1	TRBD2	TGTGCCATCAGGGCGGGAGGGATCTCCTACAATGAGCAGTTCTTC	CAIRAGGISYNEQFF
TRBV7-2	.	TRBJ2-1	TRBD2	TGTGCCAGCAGCGTTACTAGCGGGGTTTATGAGCAGTTCTTC	CASSVTSGVYEQFF